This entry features one T cell receptor beta chain sequence. Its antigen is unidentified. 60 Vbeta and 13 Jbeta primers were used in PCR. Assay: immunoSEQ multiplex PCR; the TCRdb copy retains only in-frame clones and omits some. Of 80,000 or so clones in the sample, approximately 75% were seen once. This record comes from a study of cytomegalovirus exposure and HLA in healthy donors. Study as a whole: Sequencing of around 200 million T cells in an earlier analysis found roughly 120 million unique TCR beta sequences.

The CDR3 extends over 14 amino acids. J lost 5 bases, V lost 8 bases, and 11 bases had no gene match. The germline V gene encodes CDR1 SNHLY and CDR2 FYNNEI. Points from the study as a whole: Later, TCR association rates were found to vary by HLA locus, highest for DRB1 and lowest for HLA-C. Being indistinguishable, some V segments were excluded, TRBV6-2 and TRBV6-3 among them. HLA alleles were associated with 16,000 or so TCR beta sequences in a later analysis at 0.05 false discovery rate.

The V gene is TRBV2, the J gene TRBJ2-5, with 7 bases that match TRBD1. The sequenced sample consisted of PBMCs. The clonotype originates from a woman between 40 and 50 years old in good health and CMV-seronegative. CDR3 in DNA: TGTGCCAGCGAGGGGGCCTCCCTTATGGAGACCCAGTACTTC. Its translation: CASEGASLMETQYF.